A single sample is the source of the 21 T cell receptor beta chains below, sequenced in a study of cytomegalovirus exposure and HLA in healthy donors (dated by TCRdb to 2016 to 2017). Libraries were built with the immunoSEQ multiplex PCR assay. The multiplex PCR relied on a mix of 60 forward primers for TCR Vbeta segments and 13 reverse primers for TCR Jbeta segments. This is the immuneACCESS table as TCRdb keeps it, with only in-frame sequences that have V and J called. A part of the clones is gone; compared with another copy, unresolved V genes explain less than half, and the rest is unexplained. The sample table records around 140,000 clones; roughly 70% of these occur just once. Under 2.5% of the sample rests with the top ten. The sequencing sample was made of PBMCs. Receptors originate from a woman aged 55-69 years in good health and CMV-seropositive.

The rearrangement joins TRBV6-6 to TRBJ2-5, with 14 bases that match TRBD2. This CDR3 is built from 16 residues. The germline CDR1 and CDR2 sequences are MNHNY and SVGAGI (reference sequence). Germline trimming cut 4 bases from V and 5 bases from J; bases unmatched to any gene: 6. The CDR3 is CASSSGLAGVGETQYF. CDR3 nucleotides: TGTGCCAGCAGTTCGGGACTAGCGGGAGTGGGGGAGACCCAGTACTTC.

J is TRBJ2-1 and V is TRBV5-1; TRBD2 agrees at 7 bases. Trimming took 4 bases from V and 9 from J; bases not matched to a gene: 10. Germline CDR1 and CDR2: SGHRS and YFSETQ. The CDR3 is 14 residues long. As DNA, the CDR3 is TGCGCCAGCAGCCCGGGGGAGGGGAGGGGTGAGCAGTTCTTC. It encodes CASSPGEGRGEQFF.

The chain has TRBV28 and TRBJ1-1; perhaps TRBD1 as D (6 bases). The germline gives CDR1 MDHEN, CDR2 SYDVKM. This CDR3 is built from 14 residues. V was clipped by 3 bases and J by 1 base, with 9 bases between them. DNA for the CDR3: TGTGCCAGCAGTTTGACAGGAAAGAACACTGAAGCTTTCTTT. Its protein is CASSLTGKNTEAFF. Full variable domain (outside the CDR3, taken from reference TRBV28 and TRBJ1-1): DVKVTQSSRYLVKRTGEKVFLECVQDMDHENMFWYRQDPGLGLRLIYFSYDVKMKEKGDIPEGYSVSREKKERFSLILESASTNQTSMYLCASSLTGKNTEAFFGQGTRLTVV.

This chain connects TRBV5-6 to TRBJ2-7, with TRBD2 matching 11 bases. The CDR3 has 15 residues. The germline V gene encodes CDR1 SGHDT and CDR2 YYEEEE. The trim removed 5 bases at V and 4 bases at J, leaving 8 bases unmatched. The CDR3 sequence: CASSFTGTSGYEQYF. CDR3 nucleotide sequence: TGTGCCAGCAGTTTCACCGGGACTAGCGGATACGAGCAGTACTTC.

This chain joins TRBV4-1 and TRBJ2-1, with 12 bases that match TRBD2. The CDR3 has 16 residues. V lost 1 base and J lost 4; bases outside the gene matches: 2. CDR1 is MGHRA, CDR2 YSYEKL, per germline. CDR3 region: CASSQGLAGGYNEQFF. The CDR3 DNA is TGCGCCAGCAGCCAAGGCCTAGCGGGAGGGTACAATGAGCAGTTCTTC.

V is TRBV28 and J is TRBJ2-2; TRBD1 matches 10 bases. Germline V gene lookup returns CDR1 MDHEN and CDR2 SYDVKM. This CDR3 comprises 15 residues. Losses at the gene ends were 6 bases for V and 4 bases for J; bases not matched to a gene: 5. The CDR3 nucleotides read TGTGCCAGCAGCAGGGGGGACAGGGGCACCGGGGAGCTGTTTTTT. Protein: CASSRGDRGTGELFF.

The chain links TRBV6-5 to TRBJ2-3, with D unresolved. The V and J ends lost 0 bases and 6 bases respectively, with 10 bases between them. Germline CDR1 and CDR2: MNHEY and SVGAGI. This CDR3 contains 14 residues. The CDR3 DNA is TGTGCCAGCAGTTACTCGAAACAGACGGATACGCAGTATTTT. Its protein is CASSYSKQTDTQYF.

Here the CDR3 DNA reads TGTGCCAGCAGTTTATTGGGGGGTGATGGCTACACCTTC. Residues: CASSLLGGDGYTF. The genes are TRBV28 and TRBJ1-2; a weak D match, TRBD1 (5 bases). Germline CDR1 is MDHEN and CDR2 is SYDVKM. V lost 1 base and J 6 bases, leaving 9 bases between the germline ends. This CDR3 contains 13 residues.

V usage is TRBV15 and J usage is TRBJ2-7, with D possibly TRBD1 on 5 matching bases. The CDR3 is made up of 16 amino acids. Germline assignment: CDR1 LNHNV and CDR2 YYDKDF (reference sequence). With 3 bases removed from V and 2 bases from J, the gap between germline ends came to 17 bases. This CDR3 is CATSRGPLWGAYEQYF. In DNA, the CDR3 is TGTGCCACCAGCAGGGGCCCCTTATGGGGCGCCTACGAGCAGTACTTC.

There are a few counts of this clone. The chain has TRBV19 and TRBJ2-5, with D unclear. CDR3 length: 13 residues. Germline assignment: CDR1 LNHDA and CDR2 SQIVND (reference sequence). Trimming left V 5 bases short and J 4 bases short, with 11 bases between. The CDR3 protein is CASSELRGETQYF. The CDR3, as DNA: TGTGCCAGTAGTGAATTGAGAGGAGAGACCCAGTACTTC. The full variable domain, its missing parts supplied by reference TRBV19 and TRBJ2-5, is DGGITQSPKYLFRKEGQNVTLSCEQNLNHDAMYWYRQDPGQGLRLIYYSQIVNDFQKGDIAEGYSVSREKKESFPLTVTSAQKNPTAFYLCASSELRGETQYFGPGTRLLVL.

The rearrangement links TRBV10-3 to TRBJ2-7; D call uncertain. Germline assignment: CDR1 ENHRY and CDR2 SYGVKD. The CDR3 spans 15 residues. V dropped 2 bases and J dropped 0 bases, with 11 bases sitting between them. CDR3 nucleotides: TGTGCCATCAGTGAGCCCTTTGGCGGCTCCTACGAGCAGTACTTC. Translation gives CAISEPFGGSYEQYF.

The chain carries TRBV19 and TRBJ2-3; D is undetermined. The germline gives CDR1 LNHDA, CDR2 SQIVND (reference sequence). The ends were cut back, 3 bases at V and 1 base at J, with 5 bases in the middle. The CDR3 contains 13 residues. The CDR3 protein is CASSMSGTDTQYF. DNA of the CDR3: TGTGCCAGTAGTATGAGCGGCACAGATACGCAGTATTTT.

The chain links TRBV30 to TRBJ1-1; no reliable D call. The CDR3 spans 14 residues. Germline V gene data show CDR1 as GTSNPN and CDR2 as SVGIG (reference sequence). The germline V and J ends were trimmed by 2 bases and 0 bases, with 10 bases remaining between them. CDR3 sequence reads: CAWSRLTMNTEAFF. The CDR3 bases are TGTGCCTGGAGTCGGTTGACTATGAACACTGAAGCTTTCTTT.

This chain links TRBV6-1 with TRBJ2-7; possible D gene TRBD1, 5 bases. The CDR3 length is 13 residues. Looked up from germline, CDR1 is MNHNS and CDR2 is SASEGT. V shed 2 bases and J shed 7 bases, with 12 bases lying between them. This chain's CDR3 is CASSESLGLEQYF. CDR3 nucleotide sequence: TGTGCCAGCAGTGAAAGTTTGGGGCTTGAGCAGTACTTC.

The chain joins TRBV6-6 to TRBJ2-5; the match to TRBD1 covers 7 bases. The V gene's germline CDR1 is MNHNY and CDR2 SVGAGI (reference sequence). The CDR3 is made up of 14 amino acids. J gave up 5 bases and V 5 bases, and 8 bases lay outside the gene matches. The CDR3 loop reads CASSPRQGTETQYF. Here the CDR3 DNA reads TGTGCCAGCAGTCCCCGACAGGGAACGGAGACCCAGTACTTC.

The table lists this clone with a count of one. V and J are TRBV5-1 and TRBJ2-1; TRBD2 matches 7 bases. Germline V gene lookup returns CDR1 SGHRS and CDR2 YFSETQ. Germline trimming cut 1 base from V and 6 bases from J; bases unmatched to any gene: 7. The CDR3 covers 15 residues. The CDR3 loop reads CASSLYGRTRNEQFF. The CDR3, as DNA: TGCGCCAGCAGCTTGTACGGGAGGACCCGCAATGAGCAGTTCTTC.

This chain joins TRBV19 and TRBJ2-3, with 10 nucleotides matching TRBD2. This CDR3 has 16 residues. CDR1 LNHDA and CDR2 SQIVND come from the germline V gene (reference sequence). Germline trimming cut 4 bases from V and 3 bases from J; bases unmatched to any gene: 7. Written as DNA, the CDR3 is TGTGCCAGTAGTACCTCGAGCGGGAGGGCGACAGATACGCAGTATTTT. It encodes CASSTSSGRATDTQYF.

The chain joins TRBV11-2 to TRBJ1-2; D uncertain. The length of the CDR3 is 14 residues. Germline-derived CDR1 and CDR2 are SGHAT and FQNNGV. V shed 0 bases and J shed 7 bases, with 12 bases lying between them. The DNA of the CDR3 is TGTGCCAGCAGCTTAGATCGAAGGCGGGGTGGCTACACCTTC. Encoded protein: CASSLDRRRGGYTF.

The rearrangement uses TRBV5-1 and TRBJ2-3; 8 positions agree with TRBD1. V gave up 0 bases and J gave up 2 bases; unmatched junction bases: 2. CDR3 length: 15 amino acids. Germline CDR1 and CDR2: SGHRS and YFSETQ. CDR3 sequence: CASSLGQGITDTQYF. The DNA of the CDR3 is TGCGCCAGCAGCTTGGGACAGGGGATCACAGATACGCAGTATTTT.

The V call is TRBV28, the J call TRBJ1-5, with a possible D match to TRBD1 (6 bases). Germline V CDR1 and CDR2: MDHEN, SYDVKM. The germline V and J ends were trimmed by 3 bases and 2 bases, with 17 bases remaining between them. The CDR3 is 17 residues long. The DNA of the CDR3 is TGTGCCAGCAGTTTCCCTAACAGGGTAAGAGGCAATCAGCCCCAGCATTTT. It translates to CASSFPNRVRGNQPQHF.

The rearrangement links TRBV29-1 to TRBJ2-1, with 9 bases identical to TRBD2. The V and J ends lost 3 bases and 9 bases, in that order; junction bases with no gene match: 9. CDR3 length equals 14 residues. Germline CDR1 is SQVTM and CDR2 is ANQGSEA. CDR3 in amino acids: CSVDRREGLPEQFF. In DNA, the CDR3 is TGCAGCGTTGATCGGCGGGAGGGCCTCCCTGAGCAGTTCTTC.